This T cell receptor (beta chain) was obtained from a study of cytomegalovirus exposure and HLA in healthy donors. Study-level results: Earlier findings revealed that most TCR beta V segments proved productive either about 90% or about 30% of the time.

The PCR used 60 Vbeta and 13 Jbeta primers. Some clones are missing from TCRdb's copy, which holds only in-frame ones; the method was immunoSEQ multiplex PCR. The sample has some 150,000 clones; about four fifths are singletons. In regard to this clone: Its antigen is not identified.

The germline CDR1 and CDR2 sequences are MNHNS and SASEGT. V was pared by 5 bases and J by 6 bases, with 8 bases between. The CDR3 loop spans 12 amino acids. The sequence came from a man under 40 in good health and CMV-seronegative. The sample taken for sequencing was PBMCs. The chain couples TRBV6-1 to TRBJ2-1, with D possibly being TRBD1 (5 bases). The CDR3 region has the DNA TGTGCCAGCAGTCAGGGTCCCAATGAGCAGTTCTTC. Amino acid sequence: CASSQGPNEQFF.